This T cell receptor beta chain was documented in a study of cytomegalovirus exposure and HLA in healthy donors. Study observations and caveats: Cytomegalovirus-associated TCR beta chains were listed, numbering more than 150. After further analysis at a later stage, roughly 15,000 TCR beta sequences were associated with HLA alleles at 0.05 false discovery rate. Three chains tied to CMV proved CMV antigen-specific in vitro.

Comments on this clone: Its matching antigen is unknown.

CDR1 and CDR2 from the germline V gene are MNHEY and SMNVEV (reference sequence). The CDR3 length is 13 residues. After removal of 7 bases from V and 5 bases from J, the junction contained 8 bases not matched to a gene. Both 60 Vbeta primers and 13 Jbeta primers went into the PCR. Using immunoSEQ multiplex PCR, the repertoire was profiled, and TCRdb retains in-frame clones only, with some absent. The sample's table shows about 140,000 clones. Material for sequencing was PBMCs. This chain uses TRBV27 with TRBJ2-7; TRBD1 aligns across 7 bases. The TCR sequence derives from a male donor in good health and CMV-seronegative. CDR3 region: CASTLRTGNEQYF. The CDR3 DNA sequence: TGTGCCAGCACCCTCCGGACAGGAAACGAGCAGTACTTC.